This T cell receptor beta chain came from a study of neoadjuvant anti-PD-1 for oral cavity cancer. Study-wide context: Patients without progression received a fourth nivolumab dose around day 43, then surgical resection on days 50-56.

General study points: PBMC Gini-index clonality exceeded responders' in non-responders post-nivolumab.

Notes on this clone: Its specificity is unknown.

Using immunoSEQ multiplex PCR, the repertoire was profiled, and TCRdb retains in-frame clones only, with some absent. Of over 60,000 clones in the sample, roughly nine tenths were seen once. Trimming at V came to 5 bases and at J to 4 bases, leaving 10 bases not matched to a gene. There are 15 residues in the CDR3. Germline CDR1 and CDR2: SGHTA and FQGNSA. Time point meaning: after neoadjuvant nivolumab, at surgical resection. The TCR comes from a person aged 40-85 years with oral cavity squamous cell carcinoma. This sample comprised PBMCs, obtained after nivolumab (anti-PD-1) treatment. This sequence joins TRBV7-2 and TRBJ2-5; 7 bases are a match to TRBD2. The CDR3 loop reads CASSPRPGGSETQYF. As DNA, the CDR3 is TGTGCCAGCAGCCCCCGCCCGGGGGGTTCAGAGACCCAGTACTTC.